Listed below are T cell receptor beta chains from one sample, sequenced in a study of cytomegalovirus exposure and HLA in healthy donors. The assay was immunoSEQ multiplex PCR, and TCRdb's table has in-frame clones only and misses some. Of more than 80,000 clones listed, 65% to 80% were seen once; the top ten hold 3.5% to 4%. Sample: PBMCs. Receptors originate from a man between 60 and 75 years old in good health and CMV-seronegative. Each CDR3 is given with its conserved first and last residue. The D gene is left open where the match is weak. Clone size is stated in some rows and not others, as once, few, many or a class when expanded.

TRBJ1-1	TRBD1	-	TRBV6-5	TGTGCCAGCAGTTCAGGGACGACAGGGGGTTTTACTGAAGCTTTCTTT	CASSSGTTGGFTEAFF
TRBJ2-3	TRBD1	-	TRBV6-1	TGTGCCAGCTCCGGACAGGGGGGGAGAACAGATACGCAGTATTTT	CASSGQGGRTDTQYF
TRBJ1-6	TRBD1	-	TRBV27	TGTGCCAGCAGTTTCGGGACAGGGTTTACAGGAAATTCACCCCTCCACTTT	CASSFGTGFTGNSPLHF
TRBJ2-1	-	-	TRBV2	TGTGCCAACCGACAGGCCGAGACGAGCAATGAGCAGTTCTTC	CANRQAETSNEQFF
TRBJ2-3	TRBD1	-	TRBV29-1	TGCAGCGTTTGGACAGGGGGCCGGACAGATACGCAGTATTTT	CSVWTGGRTDTQYF
TRBJ2-5	-	-	TRBV9	TGTGCCAGCAGCCTGGGTTTAGCGAAGGAGACCCAGTACTTC	CASSLGLAKETQYF
TRBJ2-4	TRBD2	-	TRBV15	TGTGCCACCAGCAGAGCCGGGGGGGCCAAAAACATTCAGTACTTC	CATSRAGGAKNIQYF
TRBJ2-1	TRBD1	-	TRBV18	TGTGCCAGCTCACTTCAGGGGGTCCCTCGTAAGGATGAGCAGTTCTTC	CASSLQGVPRKDEQFF
TRBJ1-2	TRBD1	-	TRBV6-4	TGTGCCAGCAGCGGGGACAGGACCTCCTATGGCTACACCTTC	CASSGDRTSYGYTF
TRBJ2-6	-	-	TRBV10-3	TGTGCCATCAGTGAGCGGGGTGGGAACTCTGGGGCCAACGTCCTGACTTTC	CAISERGGNSGANVLTF
TRBJ1-4	-	-	TRBV7-9	TGTTCCCTACAGGGAGATAATGAAAAACTGTTTTTT	CSLQGDNEKLFF
TRBJ2-5	TRBD1	few	TRBV19	TGTGCCAGTAGTACATTCTTGGGCAGGGGGCGACGGGAGACCCAGTACTTC	CASSTFLGRGRRETQYF
TRBJ1-5	-	-	TRBV15	TGTGCCACCAGCAGAATCAGGGGAGATCAGCCCCAGCATTTT	CATSRIRGDQPQHF
TRBJ1-2	TRBD1	-	TRBV14	TGTGCCAGCAGCCAACCATCCGGGACAGGGAATGGCTACACCTTC	CASSQPSGTGNGYTF
TRBJ1-2	TRBD1	-	TRBV11-2	TGTGCCAGCAGCCCGAGACTCGGGACAGGGGGGCTCTATGGCTACACCTTC	CASSPRLGTGGLYGYTF
TRBJ1-2	-	-	TRBV28	TGTGCCAGCAGTTTCCCCGCGGTGGGTCAGGGCTATGGCTACACCTTC	CASSFPAVGQGYGYTF
TRBJ1-5	-	-	TRBV6-5	TGTGCCAGCAGTGAAACACAAGAGGTTCGTCCCCAGCATTTT	CASSETQEVRPQHF
TRBJ2-5	-	-	TRBV7-2	TGTGCCAGCAGCCTATCTCGCCCCAAGGGGGAGACCCAGTACTTC	CASSLSRPKGETQYF
TRBJ2-3	TRBD2	-	TRBV7-8	TGTGCCAGCATCCTGACTAGCGGGGGGCGAGGGGACACGCAGTATTTT	CASILTSGGRGDTQYF
TRBJ1-6	-	-	TRBV7-8	TGTGCCAGCAGCGCAGACGGGAGACCCCTCCACTTT	CASSADGRPLHF
TRBJ2-2	TRBD2	few	TRBV4-2	TGTGCCAGCAGAAGTTTAGCGGGAGCGAACACCGGGGAGCTGTTTTTT	CASRSLAGANTGELFF
TRBJ1-1	TRBD1	-	TRBV6-5	TGTGCCAGCAGTTCGGACAGGGGAGTAGCTTTCTTT	CASSSDRGVAFF
TRBJ2-1	TRBD2	-	TRBV7-2	TGTGCCAGCAGCTTAAGCGGGGGGGCCGGGGAGCAGTTCTTC	CASSLSGGAGEQFF
TRBJ1-1	-	-	TRBV14	TGTGCCAGCAGCCAAGAAGGGACTCCAAACGCTGAAGCTTTCTTT	CASSQEGTPNAEAFF
TRBJ1-3	-	-	TRBV7-2	TGTGCCAGCAGCATTTACTCTGGAAACACCATATATTTT	CASSIYSGNTIYF
TRBJ2-1	-	-	TRBV27	TGTGCCAGCAGTTTGGTTCCTAGCTCCTACAATGAGCAGTTCTTC	CASSLVPSSYNEQFF
TRBJ1-1	TRBD1	-	TRBV7-2	TGTGCCAGCAGCTTAGTCAGGGGGGCCACTGAAGCTTTCTTT	CASSLVRGATEAFF
TRBJ1-6	TRBD1	-	TRBV28	TGTGCCAGCAGTTCCCTCGACAGGGCGGGGAATTCACCCCTCCACTTT	CASSSLDRAGNSPLHF
TRBJ2-6	-	-	TRBV4-1	TGCGCCAGCAGCCAAGCCGAGCAGGGGTTCTCTGGGGCCAACGTCCTGACTTTC	CASSQAEQGFSGANVLTF
TRBJ1-5	TRBD1	-	TRBV7-2	TGTGCCAGCAGATTCCCCCCCGACAGGGGGTGGACGGACAATCAGCCCCAGCATTTT	CASRFPPDRGWTDNQPQHF
TRBJ2-2	-	-	TRBV4-1	TGCGCCAGCAGCCAAGAACAGCGGAGCACCGGGGAGCTGTTTTTT	CASSQEQRSTGELFF
TRBJ2-2	-	-	TRBV5-1	TGCGCCAGCAGCTCGAAGGCGGCGAACACCGGGGAGCTGTTTTTT	CASSSKAANTGELFF
TRBJ1-3	-	-	TRBV6-5	TGTGCCAGCAGTTACACCCCTTTGGCAGGGGAAAACACCATATATTTT	CASSYTPLAGENTIYF
TRBJ2-5	TRBD1	-	TRBV18	TGTGCCAGCTCATCTCGACAGGGCCAAGAGACCCAGTACTTC	CASSSRQGQETQYF
TRBJ2-2	TRBD2	few	TRBV19	TGTGCCAGTAGTACTCTAGCGGGGGGTGGAACCGGGGAGCTGTTTTTT	CASSTLAGGGTGELFF
TRBJ2-3	TRBD2	-	TRBV7-2	TGTGCCAGCAGCTTAACCGTACTAGCGGGGGGTCCAGATACGCAGTATTTT	CASSLTVLAGGPDTQYF
TRBJ2-2	TRBD2	-	TRBV6-1	TGTGCCAGCAGTGAGCGGGGGGGCCAGACCGGGGAGCTGTTTTTT	CASSERGGQTGELFF
TRBJ2-4	-	once	TRBV14	TGTGCCAGCAGCCCCGGCGGTACAGGGCGGAACATTCAGTACTTC	CASSPGGTGRNIQYF
TRBJ2-1	TRBD2	-	TRBV11-2	TGTGCCAGCAGCTTAAAAAGGGGCGGGACTAGCGGGTTTCATGAGCAGTTCTTC	CASSLKRGGTSGFHEQFF
TRBJ1-3	TRBD1	-	TRBV4-3	TGCGCCAGCAGCCAAGGCGTCGGGACAGGACGAGGAAACACCATATATTTT	CASSQGVGTGRGNTIYF
TRBJ2-4	-	-	TRBV7-3	TGTGCCAGCAGCTTAATAGGCGGGGCCAAAAACATTCAGTACTTC	CASSLIGGAKNIQYF
TRBJ1-6	-	-	TRBV6-5	TGTGCCAGCAGTTACGCAGGGCGGAATTCACCCCTCCACTTT	CASSYAGRNSPLHF
TRBJ2-1	-	-	TRBV5-1	TGCGCCAGCAGCTTGAAACAGGAAGCCTACAATGAGCAGTTCTTC	CASSLKQEAYNEQFF
TRBJ2-6	TRBD1	once	TRBV5-4	TGTGCCAGCCTCGGGCAGGGGGTTCCTGGGGCCAACGTCCTGACTTTC	CASLGQGVPGANVLTF
TRBJ2-5	TRBD2	-	TRBV5-1	TGCGCCAGCAGCCAAATCCCCGGGGGGGCCCTTAAGACCCAGTACTTC	CASSQIPGGALKTQYF